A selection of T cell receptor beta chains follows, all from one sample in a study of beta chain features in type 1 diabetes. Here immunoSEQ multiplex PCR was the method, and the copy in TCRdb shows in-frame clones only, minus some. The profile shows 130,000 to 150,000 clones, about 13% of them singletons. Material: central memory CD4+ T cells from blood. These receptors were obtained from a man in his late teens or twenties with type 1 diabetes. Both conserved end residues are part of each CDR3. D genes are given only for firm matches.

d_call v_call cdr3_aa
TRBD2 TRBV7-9 CASNRDYSDTQYF
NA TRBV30 CARSLGAEDTQYF
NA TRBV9 CASSVAGARETQYF
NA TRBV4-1 CASSLRAGDQQTQYF
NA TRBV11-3 CASSESRDQPQHF
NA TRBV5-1 CASSLQPSTDTQYF
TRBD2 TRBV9 CASSLGLAEGETQYF
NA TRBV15 CATSRGVSSDQPQHF
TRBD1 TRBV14 CASSPRQGPRSYEQYF
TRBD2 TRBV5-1 CASSAGGAGDNEQFF
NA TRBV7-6 CASVRGTGANVLTF
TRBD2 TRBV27 CASSSGLAADTQYF
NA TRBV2 CASSEAQKDTQYF
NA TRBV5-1 CASRGQNYGYTF
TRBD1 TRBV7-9 CASSLGQGNTEAFF
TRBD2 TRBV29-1 CSVISGGGTDTQYF